This TCR beta chain originates from a study of molecular identifiers for immune sequencing clone quantification (dated 2018 in TCRdb). Regarding the study in general: For a replicate experiment, the RNA from either approximately 20,000 or 100,000 naive CD8 T cells was divided into five aliquots, and four of those aliquots went on to sequencing. This methods study used CD8 T cells to benchmark TCR RNA copy counting and molecular-identifier clustering-based TCR repertoire sequencing (MIDCIRS). What the work shows at the level of the full study, not this receptor alone: Identical TCR molecules sharing a barcode could cause highly expanded clone sizes to be underestimated. Clones above 20 RNA copies held over 99% of molecules in CMV-specific effector cells but under 1% in naive cells. Even against a background of about a million naive CD8 T cells, spiked-in Jurkat TCR RNA amounting to a single cell's worth was reported to be detectable. Modeling estimated 2.5 to 3.5 recovered TCR RNA copies per cell, compared with 9.5 to 10 by digital PCR, which implies about 32% capture efficiency. Without barcode sub-clustering, chimeric consensus sequences inflated TCR diversity; chimeras reached as high as 47%. Spiked-in Jurkat TCR RNA (approximately 10 copies' worth), which is not part of the donor repertoire, was contained in the naive libraries.

Libraries of naive CD8 T cells were built from around 20,000 to 990,000 sorted cells, with 10%, 30% or 50% of the purified RNA used. Naive CD8 T cells were FACS-sorted as CD8+CD4-CCR7+CD45RA+ on a BD FACSAria II into RLT Plus buffer. To test detection sensitivity, Jurkat RNA equivalent to over 8 TCR copies was spiked into samples of about 19,000-1,100,000 naive CD8 T cells. CD8 T cells were enriched using RosetteSep CD8+ T Cell Enrichment Cocktail and Ficoll-Paque, and the enriched cells then underwent ACK red cell lysis. As regards this clonotype: The specificity of this receptor is unknown. No quality values exist for individual bases; no much larger clone is one base distant.

V and J are truncated by 2 bases and 0 bases respectively, leaving an intervening sequence of 7 bases. According to the germline V gene, CDR1 reads MNHNS and CDR2 reads SASEGT. The CDR3 runs 15 residues from the cysteine to the phenylalanine. Solely the CDR3 DNA is kept, with 45 bases framed from the first base. The method behind the library was PCR. This sample was sequenced with an Illumina HiSeq 4000. Bulk TCR libraries were made following a previously described method, with the TCR primers given in Table S5. The Qiagen AllPrep DNA/RNA kit was used to purify total RNA. Before analysis, reads from multiple sequencing runs of one library were combined. For the original study's pipeline: Reads were retained only if the reads had an exact TCR constant sequence, and the retained reads were trimmed to 150 nt and grouped according to their 12-nt molecular barcodes. Reads inside each barcode group were sub-clustered using a 15% Levenshtein threshold, and a quality-weighted consensus sequence was constructed for each RNA molecule. Non-functional sequences were removed, as were lower-count sequences one edit away from another. On the basis of fitting two negative binomial distributions, barcode sub-clusters with fewer than 20% of the maximum read count were discarded. TCRdb passed the public sequencing reads through fastp at Q25 and MiXCR, retaining productive beta sequences. Duplicate CDR3 protein sequences are folded into a single record with the most common DNA and genes. The V and J calls and clone size are TCRdb's, not the authors'. The sample table lists tens of thousands of distinct CDR3 sequences, under 25% of them with a count of one. Together, the top ten hold about 0.95% of the sample.

Recombination linked TRBV6-1 to TRBJ2-2; the D gene assignment is ambiguous. The TCR was taken from a human donor in good health. Some libraries in this study had Jurkat cell RNA spiked in. The material sequenced was naive CD8+ T cells from blood, with Jurkat cell RNA spiked in. This specimen's cell subset or site label, interpreted: FACS-sorted CD8+CD4-CCR7+CD45RA+ naive T cells. The CDR3 protein is CASSEWDSNTGELFF. The sequenced DNA: TGTGCCAGCAGTGAATGGGATTCGAACACCGGGGAGCTGTTTTTT.